Shown below are 21 T cell receptor beta chains from a single sample sequenced in a study of post-analysis software for immune sequencing data. Their specific antigens are unknown. cDNA libraries for TCR beta contained unique molecular identifiers. TCRdb called the PCR reads again in MiXCR, with one record for every CDR3 protein. The top ten hold approximately 4.4% of the sample, which has about 820,000 distinct CDR3 sequences, about 50% seen once. Study results and caveats: Included in a set of roughly five TRBV segments more frequent in patients than controls were TRBV5-6, TRBV5-1 and TRBV20-1.

The sequenced sample was blood. The receptors here all came from a girl aged 10-17 years with multiple sclerosis.

The V gene is TRBV5-1, the J gene TRBJ2-3; no definite D call. The CDR3 runs to 11 residues. CDR1 and CDR2 from the germline V gene are SGHRS and YFSETQ. The V end was cut by 4 bases, the J end by 9 bases, with 9 bases between. In nucleotides, the CDR3 is TGCGCCAGCAGCACGGGTCTGACGCAGTATTTT. It yields the protein CASSTGLTQYF.

This clonotype turned up a few times. This chain uses TRBV29-1 with TRBJ2-1; D might be TRBD1 or TRBD2, each matching 5 bases. Germline assignment: CDR1 SQVTM and CDR2 ANQGSEA. V lost 0 bases, J lost 7 bases, and 7 bases lay in between. This CDR3 spans 12 amino acids. In DNA form, the CDR3 reads TGCAGCGTTGAAGATTGGGGGAATGAGCAGTTCTTC. Translated, it gives CSVEDWGNEQFF.

This clonotype was recorded once. The V and J genes are TRBV20-1 and TRBJ2-5, with TRBD2 as a possible D gene (6 bases). Deletions cut 0 bases from V and 4 bases from J, with 6 bases between. The CDR3 runs 12 residues. The germline V gene encodes CDR1 DFQATT and CDR2 SNEGSKA (reference sequence). CDR3 DNA: TGCAGTGCTAGAGAGGGGGGAGAGACCCAGTACTTC. This gives the protein CSAREGGETQYF.

This clonotype was recorded a few times. The V and J genes are TRBV29-1 and TRBJ2-1, with 10 nucleotides matching TRBD2. V shed 7 bases, J shed 3 bases, and the junction held 6 bases outside the gene matches. In germline, CDR1 is SQVTM, CDR2 ANQGSEA. The CDR3 is 14 amino acids. This chain's CDR3 is CSAAGTSVYNEQFF. CDR3 nucleotides: TGCAGCGCCGCCGGGACTAGCGTCTACAATGAGCAGTTCTTC.

V is TRBV12-3 or TRBV12-4 and J is TRBJ2-4, with TRBD1 identical over 7 bases. The J call could be wrong; TRBJ2-7 is a better fit for the DNA end. The CDR3 runs to 14 residues. The CDR3 DNA reads as TGTGCCAGCACCCACAGGGGACGCCTCGGCGAGCAGTACTTC. This encodes CASTHRGRLGEQYF.

In this sample, this clonotype turned up a few times. The chain employs TRBV5-6 and TRBJ2-1, with 7 nucleotides matching TRBD2. V was pared by 8 bases and J by 4 bases, with 9 bases of the junction left unmatched. The CDR3 is 14 residues long. Germline V gene data show CDR1 as SGHDT and CDR2 as YYEEEE. CDR3: CASGGGTVYNEQFF. The CDR3 bases are TGTGCCAGTGGGGGGGGGACCGTTTACAATGAGCAGTTCTTC.

The chain recombines TRBV12-3 or TRBV12-4 with TRBJ2-7; D could derive from TRBD1 or TRBD2 (6 bases each). This CDR3 is 16 amino acids long. V was clipped by 1 base and J by 0 bases, with 13 bases between them. The CDR3 loop reads CASSLGRGASSYEQYF. CDR3 nucleotide sequence: TGTGCCAGCAGTTTAGGAAGGGGGGCCTCCTCCTACGAGCAGTACTTC.

This clonotype was observed once. The J gene is TRBJ1-1, the V gene TRBV10-3; tentatively, D is TRBD1 (5 bases). Trimming removed 10 bases from V and 9 bases from J, with 18 bases in between. The CDR3 loop spans 12 amino acids. From germline, CDR1 is ENHRY and CDR2 SYGVKD. The CDR3 DNA sequence: TGTGCCACACAGGAGGGGCGGGAAAAAGCTTTCTTT. It encodes CATQEGREKAFF.

The genes are TRBV15 and TRBJ2-5; 8 nucleotides line up with TRBD1. This CDR3 contains 15 residues. Trimming at V came to 6 bases and at J to 0 bases, leaving 6 bases not matched to a gene. CDR1 is LNHNV, CDR2 YYDKDF, per germline (reference sequence). The CDR3 sequence: CATRETGDHQETQYF. The CDR3 DNA is TGTGCCACCAGGGAGACAGGGGACCACCAAGAGACCCAGTACTTC.

This chain uses TRBV20-1 with TRBJ2-1; tentatively, D is TRBD1 or TRBD2 (5 bases each). The CDR3 is made up of 17 amino acids. Trimming removed 0 bases at V and 9 bases at J, with 24 bases between. Germline values: CDR1 DFQATT, CDR2 SNEGSKA (reference sequence). The CDR3 sequence is CSARDLYGGATVGEQFF. The CDR3, as DNA: TGCAGTGCTAGAGATTTGTATGGAGGCGCGACAGTAGGTGAGCAGTTCTTC.

This clonotype showed up just a few times. This sequence joins TRBV6-5 and TRBJ1-6; no firm D call. Trimming removed 2 bases at V and 7 bases at J, with 9 bases between. The CDR3 loop spans 14 amino acids. CDR1 and CDR2 from the germline V gene are MNHEY and SVGAGI. In DNA, the CDR3 is TGTGCCAGCAGTTACGTTGCCAGCAATTCACCCCTCCACTTT. This translates into CASSYVASNSPLHF.

This chain joins TRBV12-3 or TRBV12-4 and TRBJ2-7; 7 bases align to TRBD1. The CDR3 totals 13 residues. Unmatched junction bases numbered 7, after V lost 8 bases and J lost 3 bases. CDR3 bases: TGTGCCAGCTGCTTCAGGGGGAACTACGAGCAGTACTTC. It encodes CASCFRGNYEQYF.

The table lists this clonotype with a count of one. V gene TRBV7-2 combines with J gene TRBJ2-1; 8 bases are shared with TRBD2. The CDR3 is 19 residues long. J gave up 1 base and V 5 bases, and 16 bases lay outside the gene matches. Germline V gene lookup returns CDR1 SGHTA and CDR2 FQGNSA. The CDR3 loop reads CASSPRGTRGSRSYNEQFF. For the CDR3, the DNA is TGTGCCAGCAGCCCTAGGGGGACTAGGGGGTCGAGGTCCTACAATGAGCAGTTCTTC.

This chain uses TRBV6-5 with TRBJ2-7; no reliable D call. Deletions cut 0 bases from V and 3 bases from J, with 9 bases between. Germline loops: CDR1 MNHEY, CDR2 SVGAGI. CDR3 length equals 14 residues. The CDR3 reads CASSYSFPGYEQYF. In nucleotides, the CDR3 is TGTGCCAGCAGTTACTCGTTTCCAGGCTACGAGCAGTACTTC.

This rearrangement joins TRBV29-1 to TRBJ2-7; TRBD2 matches 12 bases. V lost 6 bases, J lost 5 bases, and 8 bases stayed unmatched. The CDR3 runs 14 residues. In germline, CDR1 is SQVTM, CDR2 ANQGSEA. The CDR3 region has the DNA TGCAGCGTGCAGCCAGGGACTAGCGGGCACGAGCAGTACTTC. Translating it yields CSVQPGTSGHEQYF.

The J gene is TRBJ2-3, the V gene TRBV12-5; D gene ambiguous. Trimming took 8 bases from V and 6 from J, leaving 21 bases between them. From germline, CDR1 is LGHNT and CDR2 FRNRAP. The CDR3 totals 15 residues. In DNA, the CDR3 is TGTGCTAGTAACGACCGGGCTCTCCCCTCGGATACGCAGTATTTT. It encodes CASNDRALPSDTQYF. Full variable domain (missing parts from reference TRBV12-5 and TRBJ2-3): DARVTQTPRHKVTEMGQEVTMRCQPILGHNTVFWYRQTMMQGLELLAYFRNRAPLDDSGMPKDRFSAEMPDATLATLKIQPSEPRDSAVYFCASNDRALPSDTQYFGPGTRLTVL.

This chain uses TRBV18 with TRBJ2-5; D gene unclear. Between the trimmed V and J ends, which lost 1 base and 0 bases, there was a span of 9 bases. The CDR3 extends over 15 amino acids. CDR1 is KGHSH, CDR2 LQKENI, per germline. CDR3 loop: CASSPQAQNQETQYF. The CDR3 nucleotides are TGTGCCAGCTCACCACAAGCACAGAACCAAGAGACCCAGTACTTC.

The gene calls are TRBV7-3 and TRBJ1-2; 7 nucleotides match TRBD1. This CDR3 spans 14 amino acids. From germline, CDR1 is SGHTA and CDR2 FQGTGA. J gave up 7 bases and V 5 bases, and 10 bases lay outside the gene matches. CDR3 loop: CASSPGTASCGYTF. As DNA, the CDR3 is TGTGCCAGCAGCCCCGGGACAGCATCATGTGGCTACACCTTC. The variable domain in full, completed from reference TRBV7-3 and TRBJ1-2, reads GAGVSQTPSNKVTEKGKYVELRCDPISGHTALYWYRQSLGQGPEFLIYFQGTGAADDSGLPNDRFFAVRPEGSVSTLKIQRTERGDSAVYLCASSPGTASCGYTFGSGTRLTVV.

This clonotype has a single count. V and J are TRBV20-1 and TRBJ2-3; a weak D match, TRBD2 (6 bases). V shed 5 bases and J shed 1 base, with 13 bases lying between them. The CDR3 is 14 amino acids. Germline CDR1 reads DFQATT; CDR2 reads SNEGSKA (reference sequence). CDR3 DNA sequence: TGCAGTGCTGGAGGGCGGGGCGGCACAGATACGCAGTATTTT. Translation gives CSAGGRGGTDTQYF.

V gene TRBV29-1 combines with J gene TRBJ2-5, with D unresolved. Trimming took off 1 base at V and 1 base at J, with 13 bases between the two ends. This CDR3 is 15 amino acids long. Per the germline V gene, CDR1 is SQVTM and CDR2 is ANQGSEA. The CDR3 sequence: CSVEAAVSLQETQYF. In DNA form, the CDR3 reads TGCAGCGTTGAAGCGGCCGTAAGCCTCCAAGAGACCCAGTACTTC.

This chain joins TRBV6-5 and TRBJ2-5; weak D call: TRBD2 (6 bases). The closer fit of TRBJ2-7 to the DNA end suggests the J call may be wrong. Germline lookup yields CDR1 MNHEY and CDR2 SVGAGI. The CDR3 is 12 residues long. The CDR3 here is CASTTGGDEQYF. In DNA form, the CDR3 reads TGTGCCAGCACAACGGGCGGGGACGAGCAGTACTTC.